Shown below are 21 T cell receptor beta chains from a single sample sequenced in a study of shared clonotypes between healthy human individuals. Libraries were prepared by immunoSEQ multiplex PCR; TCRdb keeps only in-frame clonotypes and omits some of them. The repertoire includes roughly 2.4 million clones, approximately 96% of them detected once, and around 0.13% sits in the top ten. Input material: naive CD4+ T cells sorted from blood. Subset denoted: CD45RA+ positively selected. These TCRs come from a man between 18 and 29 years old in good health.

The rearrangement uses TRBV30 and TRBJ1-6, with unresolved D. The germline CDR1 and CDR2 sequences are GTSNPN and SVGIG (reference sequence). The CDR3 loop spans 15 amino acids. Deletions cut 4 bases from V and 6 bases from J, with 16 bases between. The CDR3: CAWTPRSALNSPLHF. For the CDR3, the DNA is TGTGCCTGGACGCCCCGGTCTGCCCTTAATTCACCCCTCCACTTT.

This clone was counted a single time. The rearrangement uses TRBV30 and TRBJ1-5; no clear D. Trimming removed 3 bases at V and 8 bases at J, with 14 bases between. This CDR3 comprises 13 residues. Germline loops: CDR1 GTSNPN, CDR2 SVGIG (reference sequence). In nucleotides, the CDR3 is TGTGCCTGGAGACATTCCACAATGGAGCCCCAGCATTTT. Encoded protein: CAWRHSTMEPQHF.

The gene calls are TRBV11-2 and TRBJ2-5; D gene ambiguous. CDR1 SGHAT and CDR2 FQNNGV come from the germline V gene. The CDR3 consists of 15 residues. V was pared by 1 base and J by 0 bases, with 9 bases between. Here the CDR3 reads CASSLGGQYQETQYF. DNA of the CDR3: TGTGCCAGCAGCTTAGGAGGCCAGTACCAAGAGACCCAGTACTTC.

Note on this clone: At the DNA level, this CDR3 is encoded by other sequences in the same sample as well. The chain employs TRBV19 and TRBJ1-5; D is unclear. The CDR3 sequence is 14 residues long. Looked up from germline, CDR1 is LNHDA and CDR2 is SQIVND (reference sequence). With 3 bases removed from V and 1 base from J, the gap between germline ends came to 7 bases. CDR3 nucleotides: TGTGCCAGTAGTATGGAAGGAAGCAATCAGCCCCAGCATTTT. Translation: CASSMEGSNQPQHF.

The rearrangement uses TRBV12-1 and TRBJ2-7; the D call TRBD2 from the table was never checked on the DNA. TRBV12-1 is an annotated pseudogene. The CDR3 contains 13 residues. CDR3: CASSFRGAALQYF. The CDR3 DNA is TGTGCCAGCAGCTTTCGGGGGGCAGCATTGCAGTACTTC.

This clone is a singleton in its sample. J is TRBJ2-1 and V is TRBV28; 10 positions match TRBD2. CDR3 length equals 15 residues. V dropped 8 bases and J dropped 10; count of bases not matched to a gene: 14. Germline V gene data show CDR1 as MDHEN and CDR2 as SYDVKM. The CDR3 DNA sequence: TGTGCCAGCTGTTCTGGGGCTAGCGGGGGTGGAGAGCAGTTCTTC. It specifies CASCSGASGGGEQFF.

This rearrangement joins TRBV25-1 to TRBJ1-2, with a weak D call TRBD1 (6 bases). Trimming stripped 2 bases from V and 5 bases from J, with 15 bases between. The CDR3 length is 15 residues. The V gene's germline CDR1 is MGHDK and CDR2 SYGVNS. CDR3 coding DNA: TGTGCCAGCAGTGAACCCTGGCAGGGGCTATATGGCTACACCTTC. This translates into CASSEPWQGLYGYTF.

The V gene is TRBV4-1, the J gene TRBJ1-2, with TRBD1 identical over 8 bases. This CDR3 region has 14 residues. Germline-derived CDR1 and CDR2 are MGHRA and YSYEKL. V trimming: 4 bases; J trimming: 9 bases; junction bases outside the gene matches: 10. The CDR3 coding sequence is TGCGCCAGCAGCCCAAGTGGGGACAGGAGGCGCTACACCTTC. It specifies CASSPSGDRRRYTF.

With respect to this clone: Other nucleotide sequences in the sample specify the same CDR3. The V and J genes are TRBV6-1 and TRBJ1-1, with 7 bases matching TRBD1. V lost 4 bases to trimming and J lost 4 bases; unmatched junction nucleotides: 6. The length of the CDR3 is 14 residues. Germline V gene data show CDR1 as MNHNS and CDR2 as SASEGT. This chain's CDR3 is CASSARQGTTEAFF. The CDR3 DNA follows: TGTGCCAGCAGTGCCCGACAGGGAACCACTGAAGCTTTCTTT.

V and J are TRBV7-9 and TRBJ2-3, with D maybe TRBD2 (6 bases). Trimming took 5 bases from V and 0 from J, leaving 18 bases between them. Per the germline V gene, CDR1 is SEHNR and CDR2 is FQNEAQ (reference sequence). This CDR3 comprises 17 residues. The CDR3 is CASSPLAGWASTDTQYF. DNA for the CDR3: TGTGCCAGCAGCCCCTTGGCGGGGTGGGCTAGCACAGATACGCAGTATTTT.

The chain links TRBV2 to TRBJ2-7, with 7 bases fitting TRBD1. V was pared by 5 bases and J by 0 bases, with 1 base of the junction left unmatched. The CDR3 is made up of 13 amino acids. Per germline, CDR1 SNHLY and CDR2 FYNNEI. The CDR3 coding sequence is TGTGCCAGCAGTTGGACAGGCTCCTACGAGCAGTACTTC. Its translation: CASSWTGSYEQYF.

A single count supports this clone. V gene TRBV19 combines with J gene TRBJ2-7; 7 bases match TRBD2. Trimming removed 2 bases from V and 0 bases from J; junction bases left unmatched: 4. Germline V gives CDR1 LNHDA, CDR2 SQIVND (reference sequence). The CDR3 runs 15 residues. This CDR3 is CASSISLAASYEQYF. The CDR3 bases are TGTGCCAGTAGTATAAGTCTAGCGGCCTCCTACGAGCAGTACTTC.

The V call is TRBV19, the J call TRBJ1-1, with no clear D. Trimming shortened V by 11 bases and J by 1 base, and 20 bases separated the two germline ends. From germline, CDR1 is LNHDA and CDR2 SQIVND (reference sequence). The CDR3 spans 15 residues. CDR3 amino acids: CAWKSRAARNTEAFF. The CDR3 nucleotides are TGTGCCTGGAAGTCGCGGGCCGCAAGGAACACTGAAGCTTTCTTT.

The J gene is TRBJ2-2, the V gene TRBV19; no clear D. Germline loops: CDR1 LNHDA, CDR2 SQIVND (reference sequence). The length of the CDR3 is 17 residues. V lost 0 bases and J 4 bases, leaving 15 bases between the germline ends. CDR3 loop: CASSIDEVGTITGELFF. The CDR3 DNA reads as TGTGCCAGTAGTATAGATGAAGTGGGCACCATCACCGGGGAGCTGTTTTTT.

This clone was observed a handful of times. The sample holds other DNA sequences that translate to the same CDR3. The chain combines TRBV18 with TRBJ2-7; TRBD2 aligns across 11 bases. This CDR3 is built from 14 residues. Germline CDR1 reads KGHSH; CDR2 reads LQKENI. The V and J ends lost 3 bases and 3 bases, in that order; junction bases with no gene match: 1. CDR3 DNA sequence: TGTGCCAGCTCACCCGGGACTAGCGGCTACGAGCAGTACTTC. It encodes CASSPGTSGYEQYF.

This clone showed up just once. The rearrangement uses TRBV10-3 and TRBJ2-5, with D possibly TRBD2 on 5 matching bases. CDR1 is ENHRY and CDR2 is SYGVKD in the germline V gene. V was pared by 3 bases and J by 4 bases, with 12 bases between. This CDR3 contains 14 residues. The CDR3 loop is CAISDGRGTETQYF. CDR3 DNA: TGTGCCATCAGTGACGGTCGGGGTACAGAGACCCAGTACTTC.

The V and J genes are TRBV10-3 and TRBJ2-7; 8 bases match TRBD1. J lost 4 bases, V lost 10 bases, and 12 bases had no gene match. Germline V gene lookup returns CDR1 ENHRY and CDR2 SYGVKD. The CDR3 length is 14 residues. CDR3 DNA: TGTGCCACATTGAGGACGCAGGGGGCGTACGAGCAGTACTTC. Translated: CATLRTQGAYEQYF.

The CDR3 bases are TGTGCCAGCTCGGAAGGATTGGGGCCAGACTACGAGCAGTACTTC. Protein product: CASSEGLGPDYEQYF. V is TRBV18 and J is TRBJ2-7; perhaps TRBD1 as D (5 bases). CDR3 length: 15 amino acids. V lost 6 bases and J 3 bases, leaving 18 bases between the germline ends. Germline V gene sequence: CDR1 KGHSH, CDR2 LQKENI.

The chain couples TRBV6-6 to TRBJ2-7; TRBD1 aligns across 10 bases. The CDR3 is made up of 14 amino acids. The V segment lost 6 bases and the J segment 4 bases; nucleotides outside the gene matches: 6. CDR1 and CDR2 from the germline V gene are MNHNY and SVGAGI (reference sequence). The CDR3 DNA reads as TGTGCCAGCAGACCGACAGGGGGCGTGTACGAGCAGTACTTC. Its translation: CASRPTGGVYEQYF.

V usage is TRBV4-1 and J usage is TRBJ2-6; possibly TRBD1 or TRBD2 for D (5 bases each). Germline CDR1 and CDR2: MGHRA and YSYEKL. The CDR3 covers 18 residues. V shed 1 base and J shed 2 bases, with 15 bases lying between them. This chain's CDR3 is CASSQVSGWRTGANVLTF. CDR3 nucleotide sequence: TGCGCCAGCAGCCAAGTCTCAGGGTGGAGGACTGGGGCCAACGTCCTGACTTTC.

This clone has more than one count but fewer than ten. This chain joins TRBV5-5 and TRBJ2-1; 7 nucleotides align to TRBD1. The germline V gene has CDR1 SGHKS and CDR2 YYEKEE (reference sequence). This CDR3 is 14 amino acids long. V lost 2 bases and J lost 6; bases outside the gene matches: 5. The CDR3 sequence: CASSLYGTANEQFF. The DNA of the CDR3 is TGTGCCAGCAGCTTATATGGGACAGCCAATGAGCAGTTCTTC.